This T cell receptor beta chain is drawn from a study of CD8+ T cells in alopecia areata. The overall study: Patients in the treated group were given tofacitinib by mouth, 5 to 10 mg twice a day.

Sample treatment: oral pan-JAK inhibitor, 5-10 mg twice daily. There are 15 residues in the CDR3. Looked up from germline, CDR1 is KGHSH and CDR2 is LQKENI. The J segment lost 2 bases and the V segment lost 3 bases, leaving 4 bases of the junction unmatched. Following RNA extraction, reverse transcription yielded cDNA that acted as the sequencing template. The assay was immunoSEQ multiplex PCR, and TCRdb's table has in-frame clones only and misses some. The repertoire holds some 200,000 clones, with around 43% as singletons. Study-level findings and limits: In scalp and blood during tofacitinib, many expanded lesional clones persisted.

This clone has a handful of counts. Its target is not known. This TCR derives from a human donor with alopecia areata. The chain has TRBV18 and TRBJ2-1; 7 nucleotides agree with TRBD1. Source: CD4+ T cells sorted from blood, taken at roughly week 38, from a patient treated with tofacitinib. This CDR3 reads CASSPQGDAYNEQFF. The CDR3 DNA sequence: TGTGCCAGCTCACCGCAGGGGGACGCCTACAATGAGCAGTTCTTC.